This TCR beta chain comes out of a study of T cells in Graves' hyperthyroidism and ophthalmopathy. Study findings and constraints: Ophthalmopathy was separated from stable hyperthyroidism by a 13 V-J model.

The germline gives CDR1 MDHEN, CDR2 SYDVKM. This CDR3 has 16 amino acids. V was cut by 5 bases and J by 4 bases, with 18 bases left in between. Newly diagnosed patients aged 18 to 65 had hyperthyroidism of under 2 months' duration. Sample collection date corresponds to first hyperthyroidism diagnosis, prior to any ophthalmopathy symptoms. RNA transcripts served as the template for amplifying TCR beta CDR3 regions. Primed by the HTBI set, a first-round RT-PCR was run on the TCR CDR3. A single record per CDR3 protein comes from TCRdb applying MiXCR to the multiplex PCR reads. There are 130,000 or so distinct CDR3 sequences in the sample; around 21% occur only once, and about 70% lies in the top ten. This clonotype was picked up many times. Its matching antigen is unknown.

This TCR derives from a woman between 50 and 59 years old with Graves' hyperthyroidism that later progressed to Graves' ophthalmopathy. The chain links TRBV28 to TRBJ2-1, with TRBD1 as a possible D gene (5 bases). Sequencing used blood. This CDR3 is CASSPTGQGAYNEQFF. Written as DNA, the CDR3 is TGTGCCAGCAGTCCAACAGGTCAAGGGGCGTACAATGAGCAGTTCTTC.